This TCR beta chain was captured in a study of human T cells and chemical hapten exposure. This clonotype has a handful of counts. This CDR3 comprises 14 residues. V dropped 6 bases and J dropped 0 bases, with 8 bases sitting between them. Time point of the sample: patch test 3, about 24 weeks after DPC sensitization. Treatment noted: therapeutic diphenylcyclopropenone sensitization with weekly scalp DPC. TCRdb passed the RACE reads through MiXCR, listing each CDR3 protein once. The table shows some 110,000 distinct CDR3 sequences, with approximately 11% occurring only once. The chain uses TRBV12-3 or TRBV12-4 and TRBJ1-4; no definite D call. This receptor was taken from a woman aged 45-65 years with alopecia areata. Some clones in this sample may be carry-over from other donors' samples. The starting material was whole blood, obtained in connection with sensitization to the hapten diphenylcyclopropenone (DPC). The CDR3: CASSPQATNEKLFF. DNA for the CDR3: TGTGCCAGCAGCCCCCAAGCAACTAATGAAAAACTGTTTTTT.